The entry below describes one T cell receptor beta chain. Its matching antigen is unknown. The entry originates in a study of T cell responses to AZD1222 COVID-19 vaccine. Study-wide findings and caveats: Just 6 or 7 AZD1222 recipients were seropositive at baseline. Spike-specific TCR breadth and depth were elevated following two AZD1222 doses. The sample set comprised mostly white British donors with more females, and clonal diversity was possibly underestimated.

Generated by immunoSEQ multiplex PCR, the TCRdb table keeps only in-frame clones and is missing some. This sample has about 160,000 clones, with 92% found just once. The germline V gene has CDR1 MGHRA and CDR2 YSYEKL. This CDR3 has 16 amino acids. The V end was cut by 1 base, the J end by 7 bases, with 17 bases between. The V and J genes are TRBV4-1 and TRBJ1-5; perhaps TRBD1 as D (5 bases). Sequenced material: peripheral blood, taken 28 days after the second AZD1222 dose. This TCR was sampled from an adult who received the AZD1222 COVID-19 vaccine. The CDR3 here is CASSQGAWRGEQPQHF. In DNA, the CDR3 is TGCGCCAGCAGCCAAGGGGCCTGGAGGGGAGAACAGCCCCAGCATTTT.